A selection of T cell receptor beta chains follows, all from one sample in a study of T cell responses to AZD1222 COVID-19 vaccine. The protocol was immunoSEQ multiplex PCR, while the TCRdb copy is restricted to in-frame clones and leaves out a portion. The profile covers roughly 140,000 clones, with 88% appearing a single time and around 3.1% taken by the ten largest. The sequences come from peripheral blood, collected 28 days after the second AZD1222 dose. These receptors were collected from an adult who received the AZD1222 COVID-19 vaccine. Both conserved end residues are part of each CDR3. Fields, in order: V gene, J gene, D gene, CDR3 DNA, CDR3 protein. The D gene is left open where the match is weak.

V gene: TRBV12-5
J gene: TRBJ2-1
D gene: .
CDR3 DNA: TGTGCTAGTGGTTTGGTAAGAGGGGAGCCCTACAATGAGCAGTTCTTC
CDR3 protein: CASGLVRGEPYNEQFF

V gene: TRBV2
J gene: TRBJ1-3
D gene: .
CDR3 DNA: TGTGCCAGCAGTAAAACAGGGTCGTCGAGGGGAAACACCATATATTTT
CDR3 protein: CASSKTGSSRGNTIYF

V gene: TRBV27
J gene: TRBJ2-1
D gene: .
CDR3 DNA: TGTGCCAGCAGGCTTCTTGGGTTGGCATCCTACAATGAGCAGTTCTTC
CDR3 protein: CASRLLGLASYNEQFF

V gene: TRBV10-3
J gene: TRBJ1-2
D gene: TRBD1
CDR3 DNA: TGTGCCATCAGGAAGGTCCAAGACAGGGACCTCGGTGGTGGCTACACCTTC
CDR3 protein: CAIRKVQDRDLGGGYTF

V gene: TRBV5-1
J gene: TRBJ2-3
D gene: TRBD2
CDR3 DNA: TGCGCCAGCAGCTCCGGGGGGGCCAGGGATACGCAGTATTTT
CDR3 protein: CASSSGGARDTQYF

V gene: TRBV12-3/TRBV12-4
J gene: TRBJ1-5
D gene: TRBD1
CDR3 DNA: TGTGCCAGCCGGGGACAGGGGATTCAGCCCCAGCATTTT
CDR3 protein: CASRGQGIQPQHF

V gene: TRBV3-1/TRBV3-2
J gene: TRBJ1-4
D gene: TRBD1
CDR3 DNA: TGTGCCAGCAGCCAAGCCCAGGGGGCTCTCGATTCAACTAATGAAAAACTGTTTTTT
CDR3 protein: CASSQAQGALDSTNEKLFF

V gene: TRBV6-6
J gene: TRBJ2-3
D gene: TRBD1
CDR3 DNA: TGTGCCAGCAGTTACCAGGGGGATGCAGATACGCAGTATTTT
CDR3 protein: CASSYQGDADTQYF

V gene: TRBV28
J gene: TRBJ2-5
D gene: TRBD1
CDR3 DNA: TGTGCCAGCAGTCAATCGGGACAGGTGATGAAAGAGACCCAGTACTTC
CDR3 protein: CASSQSGQVMKETQYF

V gene: TRBV28
J gene: TRBJ1-6
D gene: TRBD1
CDR3 DNA: TGTGCCAGCAGTTTATACCTGGGGGGACAGAGGGACTCACCCCTCCACTTT
CDR3 protein: CASSLYLGGQRDSPLHF

V gene: TRBV6-5
J gene: TRBJ2-6
D gene: .
CDR3 DNA: TGTGCCAGCAGTTACTCCGGATACTCTGGGGCCAACGTCCTGACTTTC
CDR3 protein: CASSYSGYSGANVLTF

V gene: TRBV29-1
J gene: TRBJ2-3
D gene: TRBD1
CDR3 DNA: TGCAGCGCCGACACAGGGGGCACAGATACGCAGTATTTT
CDR3 protein: CSADTGGTDTQYF

V gene: TRBV6-5
J gene: TRBJ2-7
D gene: TRBD1
CDR3 DNA: TGTGCCAGCAAAGGGACAGACTTGGAGCAGTACTTC
CDR3 protein: CASKGTDLEQYF

V gene: TRBV28
J gene: TRBJ1-2
D gene: TRBD1
CDR3 DNA: TGTGCCAGCAGTTTAGGCGAGGGACAGGGGAAAGACTCGTTC
CDR3 protein: CASSLGEGQGKDSF

V gene: TRBV28
J gene: TRBJ1-6
D gene: TRBD1
CDR3 DNA: TGTGCCAGTTCCAAACGCCCCCAGGGGGGAAATTCACCCCTCCACTTT
CDR3 protein: CASSKRPQGGNSPLHF

V gene: TRBV5-1
J gene: TRBJ1-6
D gene: .
CDR3 DNA: TGCGCCAGCAGCGTGGGGCAGAATTCACCCCTCCACTTT
CDR3 protein: CASSVGQNSPLHF

V gene: TRBV6-5
J gene: TRBJ1-2
D gene: .
CDR3 DNA: TGTGCCAGCAGTCGGGGGTGGGGCGATGGCTACACCTTC
CDR3 protein: CASSRGWGDGYTF

V gene: TRBV19
J gene: TRBJ1-1
D gene: .
CDR3 DNA: TGTGCCAGTAGTATGGAGGGGAACGCTGAAGCTTTCTTT
CDR3 protein: CASSMEGNAEAFF

V gene: TRBV29-1
J gene: TRBJ2-4
D gene: .
CDR3 DNA: TGCAGCGCCCAAGAGGGTCCCGGAAACATTCAGTACTTC
CDR3 protein: CSAQEGPGNIQYF

V gene: TRBV20-1
J gene: TRBJ1-4
D gene: .
CDR3 DNA: TGCAGTGCTAGTGATTCGGCCAATGAAAAACTGTTTTTT
CDR3 protein: CSASDSANEKLFF

V gene: TRBV6-5
J gene: TRBJ2-3
D gene: TRBD2
CDR3 DNA: TGTGCCACCACCCAGACTAGCCGTCAGCGGCATACGCAGTATTTT
CDR3 protein: CATTQTSRQRHTQYF

V gene: TRBV7-2
J gene: TRBJ2-1
D gene: .
CDR3 DNA: TGTGCCAGCGTCTTTTCCCCTTCCTACAATGAGCAGTTCTTC
CDR3 protein: CASVFSPSYNEQFF